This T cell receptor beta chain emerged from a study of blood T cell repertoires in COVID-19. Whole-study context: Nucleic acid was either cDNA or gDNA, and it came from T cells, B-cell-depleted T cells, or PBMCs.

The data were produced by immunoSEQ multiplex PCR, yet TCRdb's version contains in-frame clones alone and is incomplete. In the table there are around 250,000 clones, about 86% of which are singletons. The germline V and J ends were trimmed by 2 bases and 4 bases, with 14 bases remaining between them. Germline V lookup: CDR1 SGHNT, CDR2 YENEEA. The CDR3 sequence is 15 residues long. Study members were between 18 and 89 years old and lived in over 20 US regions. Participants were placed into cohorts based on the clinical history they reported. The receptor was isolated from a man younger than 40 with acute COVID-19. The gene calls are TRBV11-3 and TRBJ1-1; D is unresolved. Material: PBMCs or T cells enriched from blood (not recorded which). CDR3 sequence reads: CASSLSQAGATEAFF. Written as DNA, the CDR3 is TGTGCCAGCAGCTTATCTCAGGCGGGAGCCACTGAAGCTTTCTTT.